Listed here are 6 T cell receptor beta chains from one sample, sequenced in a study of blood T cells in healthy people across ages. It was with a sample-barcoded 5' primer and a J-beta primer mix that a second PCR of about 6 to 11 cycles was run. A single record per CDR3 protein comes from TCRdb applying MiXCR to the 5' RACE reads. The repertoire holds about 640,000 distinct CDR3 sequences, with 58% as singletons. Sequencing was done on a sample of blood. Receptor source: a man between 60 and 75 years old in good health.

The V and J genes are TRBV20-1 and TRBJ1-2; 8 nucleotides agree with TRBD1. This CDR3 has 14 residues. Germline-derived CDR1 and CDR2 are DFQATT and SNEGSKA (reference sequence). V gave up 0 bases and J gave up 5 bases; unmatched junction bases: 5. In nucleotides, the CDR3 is TGCAGTGCTAGAGACGACAGGGGATTGTATGGCTACACCTTC. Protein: CSARDDRGLYGYTF.

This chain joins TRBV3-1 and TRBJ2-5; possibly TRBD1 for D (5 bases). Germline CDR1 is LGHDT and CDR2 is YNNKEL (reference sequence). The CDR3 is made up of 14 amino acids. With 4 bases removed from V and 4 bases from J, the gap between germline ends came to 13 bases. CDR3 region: CASSRQSQGETQYF. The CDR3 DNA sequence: TGTGCCAGCAGCCGGCAGTCCCAGGGAGAGACCCAGTACTTC.

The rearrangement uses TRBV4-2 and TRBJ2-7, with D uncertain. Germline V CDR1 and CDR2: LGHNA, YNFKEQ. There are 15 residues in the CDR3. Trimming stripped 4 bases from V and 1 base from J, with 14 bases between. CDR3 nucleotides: TGTGCCAGCAGCCGAGAAGTCCAAGTTTCCTACGAGCAGTACTTC. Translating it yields CASSREVQVSYEQYF.

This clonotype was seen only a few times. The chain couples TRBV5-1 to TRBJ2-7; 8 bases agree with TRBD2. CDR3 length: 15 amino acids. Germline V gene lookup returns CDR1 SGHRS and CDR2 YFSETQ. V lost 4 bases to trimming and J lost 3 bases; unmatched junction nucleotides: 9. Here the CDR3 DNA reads TGCGCCAGCAGCCAAGCTACTAGCGGAATCTACGAGCAGTACTTC. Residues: CASSQATSGIYEQYF.

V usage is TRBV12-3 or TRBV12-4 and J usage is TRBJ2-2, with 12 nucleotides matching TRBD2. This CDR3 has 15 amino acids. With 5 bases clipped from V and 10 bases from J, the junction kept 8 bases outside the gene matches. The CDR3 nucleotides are TGTGCCAGCAGTGGGACTAGCGGGCTCCCCGAGGAGCTGTTTTTT. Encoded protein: CASSGTSGLPEELFF.

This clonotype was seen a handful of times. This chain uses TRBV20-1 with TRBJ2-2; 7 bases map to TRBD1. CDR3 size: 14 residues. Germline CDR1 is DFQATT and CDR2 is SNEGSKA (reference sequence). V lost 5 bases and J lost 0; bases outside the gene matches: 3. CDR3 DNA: TGCAGTGCTCGACAGGGATCGAACACCGGGGAGCTGTTTTTT. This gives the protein CSARQGSNTGELFF.